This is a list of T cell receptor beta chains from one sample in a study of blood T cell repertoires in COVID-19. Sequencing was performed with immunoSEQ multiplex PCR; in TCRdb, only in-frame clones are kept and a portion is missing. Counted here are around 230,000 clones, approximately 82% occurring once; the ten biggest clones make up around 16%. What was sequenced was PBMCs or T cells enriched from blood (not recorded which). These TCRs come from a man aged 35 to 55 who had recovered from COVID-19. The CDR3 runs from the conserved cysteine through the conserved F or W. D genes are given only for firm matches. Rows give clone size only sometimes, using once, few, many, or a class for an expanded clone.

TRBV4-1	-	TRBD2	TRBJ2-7	CASSPRPGRDEQYF	TGCGCCAGCAGCCCCCGGCCAGGGAGGGACGAGCAGTACTTC
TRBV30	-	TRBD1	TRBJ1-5	CAGDRGHNQPQHF	TGTGCCGGGGACAGGGGGCACAATCAGCCCCAGCATTTT
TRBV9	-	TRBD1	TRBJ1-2	CASRRDRVDGYTF	TGTGCCAGCAGGAGGGACAGGGTAGATGGCTACACCTTC
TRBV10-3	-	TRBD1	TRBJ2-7	CAISQIRTGAYEQYF	TGTGCCATCAGTCAGATACGGACAGGGGCCTACGAGCAGTACTTC
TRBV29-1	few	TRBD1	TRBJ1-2	CSANPTGTGGFTF	TGCAGCGCCAATCCGACCGGGACAGGGGGATTCACCTTC
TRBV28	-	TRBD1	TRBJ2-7	CASSLPGQGASYEQYF	TGTGCCAGCAGTTTACCGGGACAGGGGGCGTCCTACGAGCAGTACTTC
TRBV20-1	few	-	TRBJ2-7	CSAWAGYEQYF	TGCAGTGCTTGGGCAGGGTACGAGCAGTACTTC
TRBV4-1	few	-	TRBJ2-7	CASSQPQGLSYEQYF	TGCGCCAGCAGCCAACCCCAGGGGCTCTCCTACGAGCAGTACTTC
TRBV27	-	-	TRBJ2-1	CASSLRLVTVNEQFF	TGTGCCAGCAGTTTAAGGCTAGTTACGGTCAATGAGCAGTTCTTC
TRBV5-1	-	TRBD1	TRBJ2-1	CASSLEPGQIYNEQFF	TGCGCCAGCAGCTTGGAGCCGGGACAGATTTACAATGAGCAGTTCTTC
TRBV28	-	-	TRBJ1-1	CASRGTGQNVNTEAFF	TGTGCCAGCAGGGGGACCGGACAGAACGTGAACACTGAAGCTTTCTTT
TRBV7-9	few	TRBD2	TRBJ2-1	CASSRNSGAYNEQFF	TGTGCCAGCAGCCGAAATAGCGGGGCCTACAATGAGCAGTTCTTC
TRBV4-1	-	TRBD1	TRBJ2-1	CASRRQGVGNEQFF	TGCGCCAGCAGGAGACAGGGGGTTGGAAATGAGCAGTTCTTC
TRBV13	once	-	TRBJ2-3	CASSPTLGIGYF	TGTGCCAGCAGCCCCACCCTGGGCATTGGGTATTTT
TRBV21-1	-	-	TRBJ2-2	CASSKGLAGRRTGELFF	TGTGCCAGCAGCAAAGGACTAGCGGGGAGAAGGACCGGGGAGCTGTTTTTT
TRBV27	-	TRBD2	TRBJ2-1	CASSLRLAGAYNEQFF	TGTGCCAGCAGTTTAAGACTAGCGGGGGCCTACAATGAGCAGTTCTTC
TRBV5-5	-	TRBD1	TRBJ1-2	CASSGHPGQPYGYTF	TGTGCCAGCAGCGGCCATCCGGGACAGCCCTATGGCTACACCTTC
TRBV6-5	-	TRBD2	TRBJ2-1	CASRQTSGSEFF	TGTGCCAGCAGGCAGACTAGCGGGAGCGAGTTCTTC
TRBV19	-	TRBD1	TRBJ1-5	CASSTPRGQRNQPQHF	TGTGCCAGTAGTACTCCCCGGGGACAGCGCAATCAGCCCCAGCATTTT
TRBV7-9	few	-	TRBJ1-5	CASSLQGGQPQHF	TGTGCCAGCAGCTTACAGGGAGGCCAGCCCCAGCATTTT
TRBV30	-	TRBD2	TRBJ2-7	CAWSVRGVLAGGPGYEQYF	TGTGCCTGGAGTGTAAGGGGGGTACTAGCGGGAGGGCCGGGTTACGAGCAGTACTTC
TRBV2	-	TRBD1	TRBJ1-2	CASSRQGFGGYTF	TGTGCCAGCAGTAGACAGGGGTTCGGCGGCTACACCTTC
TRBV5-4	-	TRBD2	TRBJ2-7	CASSSLAGGLYEQYF	TGTGCCAGCAGCTCACTAGCGGGAGGACTATACGAGCAGTACTTC
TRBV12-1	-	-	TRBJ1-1	CASSFGLGQGITEAFF	TGTGCCAGCAGCTTTGGCTTAGGACAGGGGATCACTGAAGCTTTCTTT
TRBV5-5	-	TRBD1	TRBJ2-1	CASSQMTGGYWFF	TGTGCCAGCAGCCAGATGACAGGGGGCTATTGGTTCTTC
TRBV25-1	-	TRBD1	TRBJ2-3	CASSWTGTGRHF	TGTGCCAGCAGTTGGACCGGGACAGGGAGACATTTT
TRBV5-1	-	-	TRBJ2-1	CASSLAASSYNEQFF	TGCGCCAGCAGCTTGGCCGCGAGCTCCTACAATGAGCAGTTCTTC
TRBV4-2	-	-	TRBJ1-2	CASSPIGRVDYGYTF	TGTGCCAGCAGCCCGATCGGCCGGGTAGACTATGGCTACACCTTC
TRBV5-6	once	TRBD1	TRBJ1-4	CASSLVDRVGMFF	TGTGCCAGCAGCTTGGTAGACAGGGTCGGTATGTTTTTT
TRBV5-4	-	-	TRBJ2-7	CASSLDRSGEQYF	TGTGCCAGCAGCTTGGACCGATCGGGAGAGCAGTACTTC
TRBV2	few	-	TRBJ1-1	CASKRVENTEAFF	TGTGCCAGCAAGAGGGTGGAGAACACTGAAGCTTTCTTT
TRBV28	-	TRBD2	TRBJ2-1	CASSRSGRGDNEQFF	TGTGCCAGCAGTCGTAGCGGGAGGGGGGACAATGAGCAGTTCTTC
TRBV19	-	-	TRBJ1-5	CASSPRGASNQPQHF	TGTGCCAGTAGTCCCCGGGGGGCAAGCAATCAGCCCCAGCATTTT
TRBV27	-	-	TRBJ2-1	CASSWSRGGGHQFF	TGTGCCAGCAGTTGGTCCCGTGGGGGGGGACATCAGTTCTTC
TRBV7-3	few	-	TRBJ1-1	CASSLGAQGTTEAFF	TGTGCCAGCAGCTTAGGAGCACAGGGTACCACTGAAGCTTTCTTT
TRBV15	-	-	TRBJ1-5	CATSRDSGRPQHF	TGTGCCACCAGCAGAGATAGCGGGAGGCCCCAGCATTTT
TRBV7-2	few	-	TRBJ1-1	CASSWGHSNTEAFF	TGTGCCAGCAGCTGGGGACATTCGAACACTGAAGCTTTCTTT
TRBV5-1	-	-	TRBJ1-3	CASSLGGSGGNTIYF	TGCGCCAGCAGCTTGGGGGGCTCTGGTGGAAACACCATATATTTT
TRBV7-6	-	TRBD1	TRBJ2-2	CASSLRQGRNTGELFF	TGTGCCAGCAGCCTCCGACAGGGAAGAAACACCGGGGAGCTGTTTTTT
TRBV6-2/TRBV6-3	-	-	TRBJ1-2	CASSTGYGGYTF	TGTGCCAGCAGCACAGGGTACGGTGGCTACACCTTC
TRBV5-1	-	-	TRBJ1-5	CASSLEGGGQPQHF	TGCGCCAGCAGCTTGGAAGGGGGAGGGCAGCCCCAGCATTTT
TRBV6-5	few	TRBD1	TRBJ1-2	CASSYSGTGFLYGYTF	TGTGCCAGCAGTTACTCGGGGACAGGGTTTCTCTATGGCTACACCTTC
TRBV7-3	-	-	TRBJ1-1	CASKTEPMNTEAFF	TGTGCCAGCAAAACAGAGCCTATGAACACTGAAGCTTTCTTT